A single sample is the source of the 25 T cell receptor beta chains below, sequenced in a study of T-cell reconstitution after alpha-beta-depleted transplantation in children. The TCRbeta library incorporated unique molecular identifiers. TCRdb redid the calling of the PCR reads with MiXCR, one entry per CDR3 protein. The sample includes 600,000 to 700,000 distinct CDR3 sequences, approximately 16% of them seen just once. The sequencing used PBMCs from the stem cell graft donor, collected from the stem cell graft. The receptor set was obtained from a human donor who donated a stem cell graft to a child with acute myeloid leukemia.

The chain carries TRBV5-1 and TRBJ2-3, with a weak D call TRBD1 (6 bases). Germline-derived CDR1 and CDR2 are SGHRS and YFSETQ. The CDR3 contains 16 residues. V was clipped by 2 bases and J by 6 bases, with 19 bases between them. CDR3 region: CASSFATGTGLDTQYF. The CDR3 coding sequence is TGCGCCAGCAGCTTCGCTACAGGGACGGGCTTGGATACGCAGTATTTT. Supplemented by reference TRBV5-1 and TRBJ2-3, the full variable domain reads KAGVTQTPRYLIKTRGQQVTLSCSPISGHRSVSWYQQTPGQGLQFLFEYFSETQRNKGNFPGRFSGRQFSNSRSEMNVSTLELGDSALYLCASSFATGTGLDTQYFGPGTRLTVL.

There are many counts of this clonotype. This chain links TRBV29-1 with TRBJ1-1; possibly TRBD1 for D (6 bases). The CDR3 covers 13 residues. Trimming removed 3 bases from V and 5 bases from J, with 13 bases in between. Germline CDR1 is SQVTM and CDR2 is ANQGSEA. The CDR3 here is CSVEAGARTEAFF. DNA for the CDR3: TGCAGCGTTGAGGCGGGGGCGCGGACTGAAGCTTTCTTT.

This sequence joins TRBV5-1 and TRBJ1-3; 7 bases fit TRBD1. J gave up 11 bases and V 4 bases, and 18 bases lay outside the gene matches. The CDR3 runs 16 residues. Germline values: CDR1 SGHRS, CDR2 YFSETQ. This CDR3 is CASSPSRDTGEIAIYF. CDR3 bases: TGCGCCAGCAGCCCTTCGAGAGACACAGGGGAGATCGCCATATATTTT.

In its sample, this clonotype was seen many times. CDR3 nucleotides: TGTGCCAGCCAGGAGGGGGGCAGGGGGCGGGGAAATGAGCAGTTCTTC. Its protein is CASQEGGRGRGNEQFF. The rearrangement links TRBV12-3 or TRBV12-4 to TRBJ2-1; 8 bases are a match to TRBD1. CDR3 size: 16 residues. V was clipped by 8 bases and J by 7 bases; unmatched bases: 16.

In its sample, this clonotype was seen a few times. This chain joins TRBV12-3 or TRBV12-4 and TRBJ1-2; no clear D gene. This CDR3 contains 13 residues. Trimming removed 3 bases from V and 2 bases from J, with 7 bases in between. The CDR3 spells CASSLAWNYGYTF. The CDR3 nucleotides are TGTGCCAGCAGTTTGGCTTGGAACTATGGCTACACCTTC.

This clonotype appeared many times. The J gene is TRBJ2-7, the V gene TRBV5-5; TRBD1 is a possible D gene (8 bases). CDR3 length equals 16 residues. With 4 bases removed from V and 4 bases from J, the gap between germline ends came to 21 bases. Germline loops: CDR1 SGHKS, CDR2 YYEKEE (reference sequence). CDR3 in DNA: TGTGCCAGCAGCCCAATCGGGGGGACAGGCTATTACGAGCAGTACGTC. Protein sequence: CASSPIGGTGYYEQYV.

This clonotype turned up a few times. The CDR3 DNA sequence: TGTGCCAGCAGCTTAAGGGGGGAGGCCTATGGCTACACCTTC. This codes for CASSLRGEAYGYTF. The rearrangement links TRBV7-2 to TRBJ1-2; tentatively, D is TRBD1 (6 bases). Trimming pared 2 bases from V and 4 bases from J, leaving 11 bases between. Germline V gene lookup returns CDR1 SGHTA and CDR2 FQGNSA. The CDR3 sequence is 14 residues long.

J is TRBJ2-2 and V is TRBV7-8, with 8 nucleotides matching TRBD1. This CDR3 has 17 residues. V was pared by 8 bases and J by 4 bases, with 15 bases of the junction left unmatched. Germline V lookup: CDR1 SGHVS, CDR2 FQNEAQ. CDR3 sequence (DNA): TGTGCCAGCGGCTCCGAGACAGGGGCCGGTAGCACCGGGGAGCTGTTTTTT. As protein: CASGSETGAGSTGELFF.

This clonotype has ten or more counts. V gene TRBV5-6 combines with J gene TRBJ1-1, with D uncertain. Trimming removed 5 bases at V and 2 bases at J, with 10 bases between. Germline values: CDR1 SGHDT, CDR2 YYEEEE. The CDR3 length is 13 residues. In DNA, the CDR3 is TGTGCCAGCAGGGTGGGCCTAAACACTGAAGCTTTCTTT. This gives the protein CASRVGLNTEAFF.

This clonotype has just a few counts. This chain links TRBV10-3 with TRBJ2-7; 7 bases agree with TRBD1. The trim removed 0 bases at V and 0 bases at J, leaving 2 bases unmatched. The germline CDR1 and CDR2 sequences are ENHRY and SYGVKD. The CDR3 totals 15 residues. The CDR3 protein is CAISESAGGSYEQYF. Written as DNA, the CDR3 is TGTGCCATCAGTGAGTCGGCAGGGGGCTCCTACGAGCAGTACTTC.

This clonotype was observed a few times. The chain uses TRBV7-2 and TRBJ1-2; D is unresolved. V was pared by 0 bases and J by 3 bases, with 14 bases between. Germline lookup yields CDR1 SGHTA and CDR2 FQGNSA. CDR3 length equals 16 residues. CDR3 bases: TGTGCCAGCAGCTTAGCGCTCGGGGAGGACGACTATGGCTACACCTTC. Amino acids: CASSLALGEDDYGYTF.

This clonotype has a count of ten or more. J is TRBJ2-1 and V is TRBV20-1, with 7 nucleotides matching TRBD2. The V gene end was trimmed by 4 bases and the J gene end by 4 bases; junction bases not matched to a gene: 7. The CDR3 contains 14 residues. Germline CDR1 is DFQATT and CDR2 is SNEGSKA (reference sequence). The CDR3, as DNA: TGCAGTGCTATTGTGGCGGGAGCGTACAATGAGCAGTTCTTC. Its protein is CSAIVAGAYNEQFF.

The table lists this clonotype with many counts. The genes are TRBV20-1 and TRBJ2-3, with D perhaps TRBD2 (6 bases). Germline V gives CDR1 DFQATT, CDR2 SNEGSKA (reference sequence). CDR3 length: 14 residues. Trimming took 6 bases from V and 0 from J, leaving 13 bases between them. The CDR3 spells CSAPGVASTDTQYF. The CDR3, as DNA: TGCAGTGCCCCGGGGGTGGCCAGCACAGATACGCAGTATTTT.

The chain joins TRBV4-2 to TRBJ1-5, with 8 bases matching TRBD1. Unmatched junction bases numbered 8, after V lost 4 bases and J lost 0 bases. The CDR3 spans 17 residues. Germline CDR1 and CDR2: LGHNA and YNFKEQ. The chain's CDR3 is CASSPGTGINSNQPQHF. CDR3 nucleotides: TGTGCCAGCAGCCCCGGGACAGGAATTAATAGCAATCAGCCCCAGCATTTT.

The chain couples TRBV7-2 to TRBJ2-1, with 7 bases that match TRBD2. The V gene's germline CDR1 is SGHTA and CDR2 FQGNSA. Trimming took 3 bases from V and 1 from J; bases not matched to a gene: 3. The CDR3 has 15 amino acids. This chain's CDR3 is CASSFWGGSYNEQFF. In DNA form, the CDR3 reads TGTGCCAGCAGCTTCTGGGGGGGGTCCTACAATGAGCAGTTCTTC.

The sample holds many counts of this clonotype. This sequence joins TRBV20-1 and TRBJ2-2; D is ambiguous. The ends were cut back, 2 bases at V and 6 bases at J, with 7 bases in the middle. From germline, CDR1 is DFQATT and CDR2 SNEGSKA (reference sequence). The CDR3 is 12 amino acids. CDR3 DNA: TGCAGTGCTAGAAACATCCCCGGGGAGCTGTTTTTT. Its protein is CSARNIPGELFF.

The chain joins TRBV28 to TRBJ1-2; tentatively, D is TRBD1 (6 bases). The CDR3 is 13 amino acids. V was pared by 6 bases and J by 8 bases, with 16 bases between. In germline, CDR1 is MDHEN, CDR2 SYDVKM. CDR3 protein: CASSSDRPGGYTF. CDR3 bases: TGTGCCAGCAGCAGCGACAGGCCGGGGGGCTACACCTTC.

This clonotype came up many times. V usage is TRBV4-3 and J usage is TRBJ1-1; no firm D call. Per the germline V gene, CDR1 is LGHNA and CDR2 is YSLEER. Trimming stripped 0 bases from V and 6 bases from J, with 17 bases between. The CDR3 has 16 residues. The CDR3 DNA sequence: TGCGCCAGCAGCCAAGATCCCTTGATCCCTGGGGCTGAAGCTTTCTTT. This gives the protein CASSQDPLIPGAEAFF.

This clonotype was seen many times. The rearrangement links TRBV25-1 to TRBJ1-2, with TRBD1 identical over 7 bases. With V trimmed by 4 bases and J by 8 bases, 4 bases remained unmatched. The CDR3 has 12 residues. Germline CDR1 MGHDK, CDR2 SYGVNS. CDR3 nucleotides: TGTGCCAGCAGTGCTGGACAGGAAGGCTACACCTTC. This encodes CASSAGQEGYTF.

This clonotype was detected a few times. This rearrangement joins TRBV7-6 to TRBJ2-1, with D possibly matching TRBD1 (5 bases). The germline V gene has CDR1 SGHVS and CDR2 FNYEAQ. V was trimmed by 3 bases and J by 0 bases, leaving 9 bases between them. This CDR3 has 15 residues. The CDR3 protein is CASSFTGTSYNEQFF. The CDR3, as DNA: TGTGCCAGCAGCTTTACAGGAACCTCCTACAATGAGCAGTTCTTC.

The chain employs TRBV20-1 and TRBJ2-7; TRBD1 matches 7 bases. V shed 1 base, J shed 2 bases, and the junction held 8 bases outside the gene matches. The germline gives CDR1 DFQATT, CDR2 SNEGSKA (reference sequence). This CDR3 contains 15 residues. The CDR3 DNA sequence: TGCAGTGCTAGAGTAGAGACAGGGCCTCCCTACGAGCAGTACTTC. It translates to CSARVETGPPYEQYF.

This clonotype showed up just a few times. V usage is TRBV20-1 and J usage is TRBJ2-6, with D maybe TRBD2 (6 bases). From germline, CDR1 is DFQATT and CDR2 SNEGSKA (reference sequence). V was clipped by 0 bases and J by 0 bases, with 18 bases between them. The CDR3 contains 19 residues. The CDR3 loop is CSARDLRVGGNSGANVLTF. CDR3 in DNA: TGCAGTGCTAGAGATCTAAGAGTAGGAGGGAACTCTGGGGCCAACGTCCTGACTTTC.

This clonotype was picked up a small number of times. The CDR3 sequence is CAISVEGQGYGYTF. The DNA for the CDR3 is TGTGCCATCAGTGTCGAAGGCCAGGGCTATGGCTACACCTTC. The rearrangement joins TRBV10-3 to TRBJ1-2; possibly TRBD1 for D (5 bases). Looked up from germline, CDR1 is ENHRY and CDR2 is SYGVKD. There are 14 residues in the CDR3. The V end was cut by 4 bases, the J end by 4 bases, with 13 bases between.

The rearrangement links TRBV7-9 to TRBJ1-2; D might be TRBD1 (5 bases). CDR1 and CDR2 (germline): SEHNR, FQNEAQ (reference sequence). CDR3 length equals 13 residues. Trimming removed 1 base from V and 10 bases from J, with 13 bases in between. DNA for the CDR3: TGTGCCAGCAGCTTAGTGGGAGGGGTCGACTACACCTTC. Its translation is CASSLVGGVDYTF. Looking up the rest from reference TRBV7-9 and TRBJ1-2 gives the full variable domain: DTGVSQNPRHKITKRGQNVTFRCDPISEHNRLYWYRQTLGQGPEFLTYFQNEAQLEKSRLLSDRFSAERPKGSFSTLEIQRTEQGDSAMYLCASSLVGGVDYTFGSGTRLTVV.

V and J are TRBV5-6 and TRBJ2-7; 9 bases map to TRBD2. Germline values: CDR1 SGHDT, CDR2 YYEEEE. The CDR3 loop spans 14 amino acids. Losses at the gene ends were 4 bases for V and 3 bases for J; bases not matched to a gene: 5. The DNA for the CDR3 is TGTGCCAGCAGCGAGGGACTAGCAGACTACGAGCAGTACGTC. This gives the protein CASSEGLADYEQYV.